This TCR beta chain originates from a study of PD-L1 blockade in urothelial cancer. The study's findings and limits: Better progression-free and overall survival followed lower pretreatment blood clonality.

This CDR3 spans 15 amino acids. Germline V gives CDR1 LNHNV, CDR2 YYDKDF (reference sequence). The ends lost 7 bases at V and 4 bases at J; junction bases unmatched: 10. As to this clone: What it binds is not known.

Produced via immunoSEQ multiplex PCR; TCRdb's table is partial and in-frame only. The repertoire includes some 71,000 clones, around four fifths of them detected once, and about 6.9% sits in the top ten. Time point indicated: pretreatment peripheral blood. Pretreatment sampling and on-treatment sampling together yielded between 1 and 8 samples for each patient. Specimen: PBMCs, collected around atezolizumab (anti-PD-L1) treatment. The chain is built from TRBV15 and TRBJ1-1; 9 bases align to TRBD1. This clonotype was obtained from a man in his forties with urothelial cancer. The CDR3 reads CATNRDRVLGTEAFF. For the CDR3, the DNA is TGTGCCACCAACCGGGACAGGGTATTGGGCACTGAAGCTTTCTTT. The variable domain in full, completed from reference TRBV15 and TRBJ1-1, reads DAMVIQNPRYQVTQFGKPVTLSCSQTLNHNVMYWYQQKSSQAPKLLFHYYDKDFNNEADTPDNFQSRRPNTSFCFLDIRSPGLGDTAMYLCATNRDRVLGTEAFFGQGTRLTVV.